These 30 T cell receptor beta chains originate from one sample sequenced in a study of blood T cell repertoires in COVID-19. This table comes from immunoSEQ multiplex PCR, and its TCRdb copy is limited to in-frame clones, with some not included. The repertoire holds about 160,000 clones, with roughly 85% as singletons. The material sequenced was peripheral blood. The receptor source for this set is a human donor with acute or convalescent COVID-19. The donor label of this sample is uncertain.

This clone was recorded at least ten times. The chain employs TRBV7-9 and TRBJ2-1, with 12 bases lining up with TRBD2. J gave up 1 base and V 1 base, and 8 bases lay outside the gene matches. Germline CDR1 is SEHNR and CDR2 is FQNEAQ (reference sequence). The CDR3 consists of 19 residues. The DNA for the CDR3 is TGTGCCAGCAGCTTAGTCCCCTCGGGACTAGCGGGTTCCTACAATGAGCAGTTCTTC. Translating gives CASSLVPSGLAGSYNEQFF.

This sequence joins TRBV5-1 and TRBJ2-3, with D tentatively TRBD2 (6 bases). Germline V gives CDR1 SGHRS, CDR2 YFSETQ. The CDR3 extends over 15 amino acids. Between the trimmed V and J ends, which lost 4 bases and 4 bases, there was a span of 16 bases. The CDR3 is CASSLSFGGPDTQYF. Here the CDR3 DNA reads TGCGCCAGCAGCCTCAGCTTCGGGGGTCCAGATACGCAGTATTTT.

The rearrangement links TRBV30 to TRBJ1-1; no firm D call. The germline V gene has CDR1 GTSNPN and CDR2 SVGIG (reference sequence). The V end lost 3 bases, the J end lost 8 bases, and 10 bases lay between the germline ends. This CDR3 has 11 residues. The CDR3 here is CAWREQPEAFF. CDR3 in DNA: TGTGCCTGGAGGGAGCAGCCCGAAGCTTTCTTT. Full variable domain (missing parts from reference TRBV30 and TRBJ1-1): SQTIHQWPATLVQPVGSPLSLECTVEGTSNPNLYWYRQAAGRGLQLLFYSVGIGQISSEVPQNLSASRPQDRQFILSSKKLLLSDSGFYLCAWREQPEAFFGQGTRLTVV.

This chain connects TRBV10-2 to TRBJ1-6; 8 bases are a match to TRBD1. Germline-derived CDR1 and CDR2 are WSHSY and SAAADI. V trimming: 3 bases; J trimming: 9 bases; junction bases outside the gene matches: 7. The CDR3 is 15 amino acids. The CDR3 loop is CASSDYGTGTSPLHF. The CDR3 coding sequence is TGCGCCAGCAGTGACTACGGGACAGGAACTTCACCCCTCCACTTT.

V gene TRBV30 combines with J gene TRBJ1-1; D is unresolved. V was shortened by 0 bases and J by 6 bases, with 8 bases between the two germline ends. This CDR3 comprises 12 residues. Germline V gives CDR1 GTSNPN, CDR2 SVGIG (reference sequence). The CDR3: CAWSVLSPEAFF. CDR3 DNA sequence: TGTGCCTGGAGTGTTCTTAGCCCTGAAGCTTTCTTT.

The V and J genes are TRBV28 and TRBJ1-2, with TRBD1 as a possible D gene (5 bases). V lost 5 bases and J 4 bases, leaving 11 bases between the germline ends. The CDR3 contains 13 residues. Germline CDR1 is MDHEN and CDR2 is SYDVKM. CDR3 coding DNA: TGTGCCAGCAGTCCCCGGGGGGGCTATGGCTACACCTTC. As protein: CASSPRGGYGYTF.

J is TRBJ2-7 and V is TRBV14, with TRBD1 as a possible D gene (6 bases). Germline-derived CDR1 and CDR2 are SGHDN and FVKESK. This CDR3 comprises 14 residues. Trimming took 4 bases from V and 4 from J, leaving 14 bases between them. The CDR3 region is CASSPGQLLYEQYF. The CDR3 DNA is TGTGCCAGCAGCCCGGGACAACTTCTTTACGAGCAGTACTTC.

The V gene is TRBV27, the J gene TRBJ1-6, with TRBD1 as a possible D gene (6 bases). The CDR3 spans 13 residues. The V end was cut by 6 bases, the J end by 7 bases, with 10 bases between. Germline-derived CDR1 and CDR2 are MNHEY and SMNVEV (reference sequence). The CDR3 spells CASRDSWNSPLHF. The CDR3 DNA is TGTGCCAGCAGGGACAGCTGGAATTCACCCCTCCACTTT.

This clone was observed a handful of times. This rearrangement joins TRBV12-3 or TRBV12-4 to TRBJ2-7, with D perhaps TRBD2 (6 bases). The CDR3 loop spans 13 amino acids. Trimming took 3 bases from V and 6 from J, leaving 12 bases between them. This CDR3 is CASSLLTSSEQYF. The CDR3 coding sequence is TGTGCCAGCAGTTTGTTGACTAGTTCCGAGCAGTACTTC.

The chain carries TRBV30 and TRBJ1-5, with 7 positions matching TRBD1. This CDR3 comprises 14 residues. Germline CDR1 is GTSNPN and CDR2 is SVGIG (reference sequence). Trimming took 2 bases from V and 6 from J; bases not matched to a gene: 7. This CDR3 reads CAWSSGTVTQPQHF. The CDR3 bases are TGTGCCTGGAGTTCGGGGACAGTCACTCAGCCCCAGCATTTT.

The rearrangement joins TRBV21-1 to TRBJ2-1; TRBD1, as called in the table, went unchecked against the DNA. TRBV21-1 is a recognized pseudogene. This CDR3 has 14 amino acids. The CDR3, as DNA: TGTGCCAGCAGCGGCCACCGCTCCTACAATGAGCAGTTCTTC. Its translation is CASSGHRSYNEQFF.

The chain recombines TRBV19 with TRBJ1-1, with TRBD1 matching over 8 bases. CDR1 is LNHDA, CDR2 SQIVND, per germline (reference sequence). The CDR3 loop spans 14 amino acids. V lost 9 bases and J lost 5; bases outside the gene matches: 11. CDR3 sequence reads: CASTDRGGWTEAFF. CDR3 nucleotide sequence: TGTGCCAGCACTGACAGGGGAGGGTGGACTGAAGCTTTCTTT.

This clone was counted only a few times. The rearrangement joins TRBV4-1 to TRBJ2-2; 8 bases match TRBD2. The CDR3 totals 17 residues. The germline gives CDR1 MGHRA, CDR2 YSYEKL. Losses at the gene ends were 3 bases for V and 5 bases for J; bases not matched to a gene: 11. In nucleotides, the CDR3 is TGCGCCAGCAGCCACAACTCAGCGGGGGCTGTGACCGGGGAGCTGTTTTTT. Translation: CASSHNSAGAVTGELFF.

The sample holds a few counts of this clone. The rearrangement uses TRBV3-1 (or the pseudogene TRBV3-2) and TRBJ2-2; TRBD1 might be the D (5 bases). Trimming cost V 5 bases and J 9 bases, with 16 bases left between them. Per germline, CDR1 LGHDT and CDR2 YNNKEL (reference sequence). The length of the CDR3 is 14 residues. The CDR3 reads CASSKDTGIRELFF. The CDR3, as DNA: TGTGCCAGCAGCAAGGACACTGGGATCAGGGAGCTGTTTTTT.

The V call is TRBV5-1, the J call TRBJ2-2; 8 bases are shared with TRBD2. With V trimmed by 4 bases and J by 0 bases, 2 bases remained unmatched. The CDR3 covers 15 residues. The germline V gene encodes CDR1 SGHRS and CDR2 YFSETQ. CDR3 loop: CASSPTSANTGELFF. As DNA, the CDR3 is TGCGCCAGCAGCCCGACTAGCGCGAACACCGGGGAGCTGTTTTTT.

This rearrangement joins TRBV9 to TRBJ1-5; D gene ambiguous. The CDR3 extends over 13 amino acids. Trimming cost V 0 bases and J 4 bases, with 5 bases left between them. Germline V gene lookup returns CDR1 SGDLS and CDR2 YYNGEE. The CDR3 DNA reads as TGTGCCAGCAGCGTAGACGGTAATCAGCCCCAGCATTTT. Protein product: CASSVDGNQPQHF.

The chain carries TRBV30 and TRBJ2-7; 7 bases match TRBD2. V lost 2 bases to trimming and J lost 2 bases; unmatched junction nucleotides: 6. Germline CDR1 and CDR2: GTSNPN and SVGIG (reference sequence). CDR3 length equals 14 residues. The CDR3 region is CAWSLGRGTYEQYF. CDR3 bases: TGTGCCTGGAGTCTAGGGAGGGGAACCTACGAGCAGTACTTC.

V gene TRBV28 combines with J gene TRBJ1-3; tentative D call: TRBD1 (6 bases). The V and J ends lost 5 bases and 1 base respectively, with 18 bases between them. The CDR3 sequence is 17 residues long. Germline V CDR1 and CDR2: MDHEN, SYDVKM. CDR3 sequence: CASSLRDTRISGNTIYF. The CDR3 nucleotides are TGTGCCAGCAGTCTACGGGACACCAGAATATCTGGAAACACCATATATTTT.

The rearrangement joins TRBV5-6 to TRBJ1-2; D gene unclear. V lost 6 bases, J lost 10 bases, and 19 bases lay in between. The CDR3 sequence is 13 residues long. Germline V CDR1 and CDR2: SGHDT, YYEEEE. Here the CDR3 reads CASNFERLDIYTF. CDR3 sequence (DNA): TGTGCCAGCAACTTCGAGAGACTAGATATCTACACCTTC.

The chain employs TRBV18 and TRBJ1-1; TRBD1 is a possible D gene (5 bases). Germline assignment: CDR1 KGHSH and CDR2 LQKENI. This CDR3 spans 15 amino acids. V lost 3 bases and J 5 bases, leaving 16 bases between the germline ends. CDR3 DNA sequence: TGTGCCAGCTCACCCGATGCAGGGATGAGAACTGAAGCTTTCTTT. This sequence encodes CASSPDAGMRTEAFF.

The CDR3 spells CASTEQIITGRDIQYF. CDR3 sequence (DNA): TGTGCCAGCACCGAACAGATAATCACAGGGAGAGACATTCAGTACTTC. The chain carries TRBV7-2 and TRBJ2-4; maybe TRBD1 (6 bases). V was clipped by 7 bases and J by 8 bases, with 24 bases between them. CDR1 SGHTA and CDR2 FQGNSA come from the germline V gene. This CDR3 has 16 amino acids.

J is TRBJ1-2 and V is TRBV28; 7 bases match TRBD1. This CDR3 spans 12 amino acids. Germline V CDR1 and CDR2: MDHEN, SYDVKM. V trimming: 11 bases; J trimming: 8 bases; junction bases outside the gene matches: 11. For the CDR3, the DNA is TGTGCCTTCCAGGGGGACAGTTGGGGCTACACCTTC. Its protein is CAFQGDSWGYTF.

The CDR3 DNA follows: TGCGCCAGCAGTCAAAGTTCCGCTACAGCGAACACTGAAGCTTTCTTT. This translates into CASSQSSATANTEAFF. The chain uses TRBV23-1 and TRBJ1-1, with no clear D. TRBV23-1 is an open reading frame, and its role is uncertain. The CDR3 contains 16 residues. The ends were cut back, 2 bases at V and 1 base at J, with 14 bases in the middle.

The chain has TRBV12-3 or TRBV12-4 and TRBJ1-5, with D tentatively TRBD1 (5 bases). This CDR3 has 13 amino acids. Trimming left V 1 base short and J 6 bases short, with 7 bases between. DNA of the CDR3: TGTGCCAGCAGTTTAGGGGGCCGTCAGCCCCAGCATTTT. This sequence encodes CASSLGGRQPQHF.

The genes are TRBV3-1 (or the pseudogene TRBV3-2) and TRBJ1-2, with a weak D call TRBD1 (6 bases). The CDR3 consists of 15 residues. V was pared by 1 base and J by 5 bases, with 14 bases between. The V gene's germline CDR1 is LGHDT and CDR2 YNNKEL (reference sequence). Here the CDR3 DNA reads TGTGCCAGCAGCCAAGTAGGGGGTTTGGTTTATGGCTACACCTTC. Its protein is CASSQVGGLVYGYTF.

This clone was picked up one time. The chain joins TRBV4-1 to TRBJ1-4; D is perhaps TRBD1 (5 bases). The CDR3 spans 14 residues. Germline V gives CDR1 MGHRA, CDR2 YSYEKL. Trimming cost V 2 bases and J 4 bases, with 8 bases left between them. Here the CDR3 DNA reads TGCGCCAGCAGCCAAATCGACAGTAATGAAAAACTGTTTTTT. Amino acid sequence: CASSQIDSNEKLFF.

The chain links TRBV7-9 to TRBJ1-1; 9 nucleotides agree with TRBD1. Germline CDR1 is SEHNR and CDR2 is FQNEAQ (reference sequence). V shed 6 bases and J 4 bases; nucleotides not matched to a gene: 3. The CDR3 spans 13 residues. CDR3 loop: CASSRQGGTEAFF. CDR3 coding DNA: TGTGCCAGCAGTCGACAGGGGGGCACTGAAGCTTTCTTT.

The genes are TRBV11-3 and TRBJ1-2, with D possibly being TRBD1 (6 bases). CDR3 length: 15 residues. V was shortened by 2 bases and J by 0 bases, with 10 bases between the two germline ends. Germline V gives CDR1 SGHNT, CDR2 YENEEA. The CDR3 sequence is CASSLQGTANYGYTF. The CDR3 nucleotides are TGTGCCAGCAGCTTACAGGGGACCGCTAACTATGGCTACACCTTC.

This chain uses TRBV10-2 with TRBJ1-1; possible D gene TRBD1, 5 bases. CDR1 and CDR2 (germline): WSHSY, SAAADI. Trimming stripped 6 bases from V and 3 bases from J, with 14 bases between. The CDR3 spans 14 residues. The DNA of the CDR3 is TGCGCCAGCAGGGATGGGGCCTACTACACTGAAGCTTTCTTT. This gives the protein CASRDGAYYTEAFF.

The rearrangement uses TRBV2 and TRBJ1-6; D possibly corresponds to TRBD1 (6 bases). The germline V gene encodes CDR1 SNHLY and CDR2 FYNNEI. There are 14 residues in the CDR3. The V and J ends lost 3 bases and 10 bases respectively, with 13 bases between them. The CDR3 nucleotides are TGTGCCAGCAGTGAGAAGAGGGGACACTCACCCCTCCACTTT. Translation gives CASSEKRGHSPLHF.